The clone carrying this T cell receptor beta chain has only a few counts. The antigen remains undetermined. The data derive from a study of blood T cells in healthy people across ages. General observations from the study: Naive T cell percentage strongly correlated with TCR beta diversity.

Primers used in a second PCR of about 7 to 12 cycles were a sample-barcoded 5' primer and a J-beta primer mix. TCRdb analysed the 5' RACE reads with MiXCR anew, one entry per CDR3 protein. Among about 1.4 million distinct CDR3 sequences, roughly 59% were seen once, and the ten largest hold approximately 7%. The CDR3 runs to 14 residues. The V and J ends lost 5 bases and 4 bases respectively, with 14 bases between them. CDR1 is SGHTA, CDR2 FQGNSA, per germline. The donors, aged roughly 6 to 90, were healthy Caucasians from Russia. Every sample yielded at least 6 million isolated PBMCs. Specimen: blood. This clonotype originated in a man younger than 30 in good health. V usage is TRBV7-2 and J usage is TRBJ1-2; no definite D call. The CDR3 DNA reads as TGTGCCAGCAGCAAAGGCGGTACTCTCTATGGCTACACCTTC. It encodes CASSKGGTLYGYTF.